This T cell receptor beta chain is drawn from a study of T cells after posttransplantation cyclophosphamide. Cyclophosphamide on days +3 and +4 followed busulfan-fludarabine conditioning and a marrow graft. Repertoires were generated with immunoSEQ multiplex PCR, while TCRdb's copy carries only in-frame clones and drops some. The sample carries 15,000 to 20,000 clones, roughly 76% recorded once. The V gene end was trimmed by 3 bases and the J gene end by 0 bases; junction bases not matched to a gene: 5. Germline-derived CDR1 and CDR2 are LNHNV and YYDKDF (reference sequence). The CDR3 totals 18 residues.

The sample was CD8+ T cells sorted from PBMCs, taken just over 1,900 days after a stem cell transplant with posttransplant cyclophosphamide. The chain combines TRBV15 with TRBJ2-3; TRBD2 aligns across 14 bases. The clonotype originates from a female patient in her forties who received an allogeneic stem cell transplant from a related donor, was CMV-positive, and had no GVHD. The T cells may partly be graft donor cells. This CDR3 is CATSSLGLAGASTDTQYF. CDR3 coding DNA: TGTGCCACCAGCAGCTTGGGACTAGCGGGGGCAAGCACAGATACGCAGTATTTT.